The 21 T cell receptor beta chains given below trace back to one sample, sequenced in a study of identical twins. TCRdb recomputed calls from the 5' RACE reads with MiXCR, one row per CDR3 protein. The sample shows approximately 500,000 distinct CDR3 sequences, roughly a quarter of them seen only once. Separately, the same data were catalogued under a study of T cells expressing NK-cell markers.

Sequenced input: CD4+ T cells sorted from blood. All receptors derive from a woman aged 18-29 years in good health.

The chain carries TRBV5-1 and TRBJ2-7, with 8 bases identical to TRBD1. Germline CDR1 SGHRS, CDR2 YFSETQ. The CDR3 length is 15 residues. Trimming cost V 0 bases and J 7 bases; bases outside gene matches: 9. CDR3 in DNA: TGCGCCAGCAGCTTGGTAGGGACAGGACGGGGTGAGCAGTACTTC. Its protein product is CASSLVGTGRGEQYF.

In its sample, this clonotype was seen a few times. This chain connects TRBV29-1 to TRBJ2-5, with TRBD2 matching over 7 bases. CDR1 SQVTM and CDR2 ANQGSEA come from the germline V gene. The CDR3 is 12 residues long. Unmatched junction bases numbered 3, after V lost 4 bases and J lost 4 bases. CDR3 nucleotides: TGCAGCGTTGTCGCGGGAGCAGAGACCCAGTACTTC. Encoded protein: CSVVAGAETQYF.

This clonotype has just a few counts. The chain recombines TRBV5-1 with TRBJ2-7; perhaps TRBD2 as D (6 bases). Between the trimmed V and J ends, which lost 4 bases and 6 bases, there was a span of 17 bases. CDR3 size: 14 residues. The germline V gene has CDR1 SGHRS and CDR2 YFSETQ. Written as DNA, the CDR3 is TGCGCCAGCAGCCCCCGGGACTGGCCGACCGAGCAGTACTTC. Translating gives CASSPRDWPTEQYF. The variable domain in full, with the rest retrieved from reference TRBV5-1 and TRBJ2-7, is KAGVTQTPRYLIKTRGQQVTLSCSPISGHRSVSWYQQTPGQGLQFLFEYFSETQRNKGNFPGRFSGRQFSNSRSEMNVSTLELGDSALYLCASSPRDWPTEQYFGPGTRLTVT.

This chain joins TRBV11-2 and TRBJ2-3; tentatively, D is TRBD1 (6 bases). The V gene lost 3 bases and the J gene lost 5 bases, with 21 bases spanning the gap. Germline V gene data show CDR1 as SGHAT and CDR2 as FQNNGV. The CDR3 sequence is 17 residues long. The CDR3 loop reads CASSFNSDRTVGDTQYF. For the CDR3, the DNA is TGTGCCAGCAGCTTTAACTCCGACAGGACCGTTGGAGATACGCAGTATTTT. Full variable domain (missing parts from reference TRBV11-2 and TRBJ2-3): EAGVAQSPRYKIIEKRQSVAFWCNPISGHATLYWYQQILGQGPKLLIQFQNNGVVDDSQLPKDRFSAERLKGVDSTLKIQPAKLEDSAVYLCASSFNSDRTVGDTQYFGPGTRLTVL.

The chain uses TRBV14 and TRBJ2-3; D ambiguous. The V gene lost 1 base and the J gene lost 0 bases, with 14 bases spanning the gap. This CDR3 has 17 amino acids. The germline CDR1 and CDR2 sequences are SGHDN and FVKESK. This chain's CDR3 is CASSQGKSTPSTDTQYF. DNA for the CDR3: TGTGCCAGCAGCCAAGGGAAGAGCACACCAAGCACAGATACGCAGTATTTT.

The chain recombines TRBV11-2 with TRBJ2-1; D might be TRBD1 (5 bases). This CDR3 has 18 residues. V dropped 4 bases and J dropped 4 bases, with 23 bases sitting between them. Germline V gives CDR1 SGHAT, CDR2 FQNNGV. CDR3 DNA sequence: TGTGCCAGCAGCTACCGCCGACAGTCGCCCTCTATTTACAATGAGCAGTTCTTC. Translated, it gives CASSYRRQSPSIYNEQFF.

This clonotype was detected only a few times. V is TRBV7-2 and J is TRBJ2-7; 10 bases are shared with TRBD2. This CDR3 region has 15 residues. Germline loops: CDR1 SGHTA, CDR2 FQGNSA. The trim removed 3 bases at V and 0 bases at J, leaving 2 bases unmatched. The chain's CDR3 is CASSLASGSSYEQYF. The CDR3 bases are TGTGCCAGCAGCTTGGCTAGCGGGAGCTCCTACGAGCAGTACTTC. Full variable domain (outside the CDR3, taken from reference TRBV7-2 and TRBJ2-7): GAGVSQSPSNKVTEKGKDVELRCDPISGHTALYWYRQSLGQGLEFLIYFQGNSAPDKSGLPSDRFSAERTGGSVSTLTIQRTQQEDSAVYLCASSLASGSSYEQYFGPGTRLTVT.

This clonotype has just a few counts. V is TRBV29-1 and J is TRBJ2-7; D not resolved. V was cut by 7 bases and J by 0 bases, with 16 bases left in between. CDR1 is SQVTM and CDR2 is ANQGSEA in the germline V gene. The CDR3 consists of 14 residues. CDR3 coding DNA: TGCAGCGCCAAGTGGGCTCAGAGCTCCTACGAGCAGTACTTC. Translating it yields CSAKWAQSSYEQYF.

The V call is TRBV20-1, the J call TRBJ2-3, with D uncertain. V lost 3 bases and J lost 5, with 12 bases in between. Per germline, CDR1 DFQATT and CDR2 SNEGSKA (reference sequence). The CDR3 spans 13 residues. The CDR3 nucleotides are TGCAGTGCTAGGAGGAGCAAAATAGATACGCAGTATTTT. Amino acids: CSARRSKIDTQYF.

This clonotype was seen more than once but under ten times. The CDR3 sequence: CSVEIRGRLHF. The DNA for the CDR3 is TGCAGCGTTGAAATCCGGGGCCGCCTCCACTTT. The J gene is TRBJ1-6, the V gene TRBV29-1; maybe TRBD1 (5 bases). Deletions cut 2 bases from V and 15 bases from J, with 11 bases between. The CDR3 sequence is 11 residues long. The germline V gene has CDR1 SQVTM and CDR2 ANQGSEA.

This clonotype has only a few counts. The rearrangement links TRBV20-1 to TRBJ1-4; D uncertain. The CDR3 covers 12 residues. Trimming stripped 6 bases from V and 5 bases from J, with 10 bases between. Per germline, CDR1 DFQATT and CDR2 SNEGSKA (reference sequence). CDR3 DNA: TGCAGTGCAGGCGAGCACAATGAAAAACTGTTTTTT. It encodes CSAGEHNEKLFF.

This clonotype was seen a few times. This sequence joins TRBV5-1 and TRBJ2-1, with 13 bases fitting TRBD2. Germline V CDR1 and CDR2: SGHRS, YFSETQ. The CDR3 loop spans 17 amino acids. Unmatched junction bases numbered 10, after V lost 3 bases and J lost 7 bases. CDR3 sequence (DNA): TGCGCCAGCAGCTGGACTAGCGGGAGAGTTTTGAGGAATGAGCAGTTCTTC. Protein sequence: CASSWTSGRVLRNEQFF.

This sequence joins TRBV9 and TRBJ2-1; 9 bases are a match to TRBD1. CDR3 length: 15 residues. Germline trimming cut 4 bases from V and 2 bases from J; bases unmatched to any gene: 4. Germline CDR1 and CDR2: SGDLS and YYNGEE. Here the CDR3 DNA reads TGTGCCAGCAGCACCCGACAGGGGGCCTACAATGAGCAGTTCTTC. Translation: CASSTRQGAYNEQFF.

This clonotype was observed at least ten times. This chain links TRBV5-1 with TRBJ2-1, with D perhaps matching TRBD1 (6 bases). CDR3 size: 15 residues. Germline V CDR1 and CDR2: SGHRS, YFSETQ. With 4 bases removed from V and 4 bases from J, the gap between germline ends came to 15 bases. CDR3 residues: CASSPAAGAYNEQFF. The CDR3 region has the DNA TGCGCCAGCAGCCCTGCTGCAGGGGCGTACAATGAGCAGTTCTTC. Combining the CDR3 with reference TRBV5-1 and TRBJ2-1 gives the whole variable domain KAGVTQTPRYLIKTRGQQVTLSCSPISGHRSVSWYQQTPGQGLQFLFEYFSETQRNKGNFPGRFSGRQFSNSRSEMNVSTLELGDSALYLCASSPAAGAYNEQFFGPGTRLTVL.

This clonotype turned up a few times. This chain's CDR3 is CAISEGKETQYF. Here the CDR3 DNA reads TGTGCCATCAGTGAAGGGAAAGAGACCCAGTACTTC. This chain connects TRBV10-3 to TRBJ2-5; D call uncertain. Trimming pared 3 bases from V and 3 bases from J, leaving 5 bases between. Germline V gene sequence: CDR1 ENHRY, CDR2 SYGVKD. This CDR3 spans 12 amino acids.

This clonotype was seen more than once but under ten times. The rearrangement uses TRBV30 and TRBJ2-4, with 8 bases matching TRBD1. V lost 3 bases and J lost 4; bases outside the gene matches: 5. Germline V lookup: CDR1 GTSNPN, CDR2 SVGIG (reference sequence). The CDR3 loop spans 14 amino acids. CDR3 nucleotide sequence: TGTGCCTGGAGCCAAAGACAGGGGAAAAACATTCAGTACTTC. Translated, it gives CAWSQRQGKNIQYF. Filled out from reference TRBV30 and TRBJ2-4, the complete variable domain reads SQTIHQWPATLVQPVGSPLSLECTVEGTSNPNLYWYRQAAGRGLQLLFYSVGIGQISSEVPQNLSASRPQDRQFILSSKKLLLSDSGFYLCAWSQRQGKNIQYFGAGTRLSVL.

This clonotype was seen a few times. The chain combines TRBV5-1 with TRBJ2-1; 12 bases agree with TRBD2. CDR1 and CDR2 (germline): SGHRS, YFSETQ. The CDR3 sequence is 20 residues long. Germline trimming cut 0 bases from V and 5 bases from J; bases unmatched to any gene: 15. The CDR3 reads CASSLGRLAGVFAIDNEQFF. Written as DNA, the CDR3 is TGCGCCAGCAGCTTGGGACGACTAGCGGGAGTGTTTGCGATTGACAATGAGCAGTTCTTC.

This chain uses TRBV12-3 or TRBV12-4 with TRBJ2-4; the D gene is possibly TRBD1 (8 bases). The CDR3 length is 15 residues. Trimming shortened V by 6 bases and J by 5 bases, and 17 bases separated the two germline ends. The DNA for the CDR3 is TGTGCCAGCAGCCAGCGGACAGGGAGGGAAAACATTCAGTACTTC. This translates into CASSQRTGRENIQYF.

This clonotype came up many times. V and J are TRBV11-2 and TRBJ2-7, with a weak D call TRBD2 (5 bases). V shed 0 bases and J shed 7 bases, with 10 bases lying between them. CDR3 size: 13 residues. Germline V gives CDR1 SGHAT, CDR2 FQNNGV. The CDR3 DNA reads as TGTGCCAGCAGCTTAGAGCCGGGGTCGGAGCAGTACTTC. Amino acid sequence: CASSLEPGSEQYF. Variable domain in full (rest from reference TRBV11-2 and TRBJ2-7): EAGVAQSPRYKIIEKRQSVAFWCNPISGHATLYWYQQILGQGPKLLIQFQNNGVVDDSQLPKDRFSAERLKGVDSTLKIQPAKLEDSAVYLCASSLEPGSEQYFGPGTRLTVT.

The table lists this clonotype with a few counts. This rearrangement joins TRBV9 to TRBJ2-1; D remains ambiguous. CDR3 length: 14 amino acids. Trimming stripped 0 bases from V and 1 base from J, with 5 bases between. CDR1 is SGDLS, CDR2 YYNGEE, per germline. The CDR3: CASSVEASYNEQFF. CDR3 coding DNA: TGTGCCAGCAGCGTAGAGGCTTCCTACAATGAGCAGTTCTTC.

This clonotype came up a few times. This chain links TRBV5-1 with TRBJ2-1, with 8 positions matching TRBD1. From germline, CDR1 is SGHRS and CDR2 YFSETQ. The junction had 8 bases not matched to a gene; V was cut back by 6 bases and J by 3 bases. This CDR3 is 15 amino acids long. Written as DNA, the CDR3 is TGCGCCAGCACCACCTCAGGGGGCCTCTACAATGAGCAGTTCTTC. It specifies CASTTSGGLYNEQFF.